These 27 T cell receptor beta chains came from one sample sequenced in a study of control samples from healthy donors and cancer patients (dated by TCRdb to about 2020). Library preparation was by the immunoSEQ multiplex PCR assay. The clones in this table, taken by TCRdb from immuneACCESS, are in-frame only. Not every clone is retained; where verified, under half of the shortfall comes from an unresolved V gene, and the cause of the rest is unknown. Counted in this sample were over 150,000 clones; about 94% of them appeared once. The ten largest clones take up about 15% of the sample. The sequencing input was PBMCs. The receptors here all came from a man between 60 and 75 years old with colorectal cancer.

The chain combines TRBV7-8 with TRBJ2-5; possible D gene TRBD2, 6 bases. Germline CDR1 is SGHVS and CDR2 is FQNEAQ. V lost 1 base and J 2 bases, leaving 17 bases between the germline ends. CDR3 length: 17 amino acids. CDR3 DNA sequence: TGTGCCAGCAGCTTAGAGAGTGGCGGGGTCCGGCAAGAGACCCAGTACTTC. Translated: CASSLESGGVRQETQYF.

The rearrangement links TRBV6-5 to TRBJ1-1; TRBD1 aligns across 7 bases. J gave up 0 bases and V 7 bases, and 5 bases lay outside the gene matches. Germline CDR1 and CDR2: MNHEY and SVGAGI. The CDR3 has 14 amino acids. Written as DNA, the CDR3 is TGTGCCAGCAACAGGGGCTCTTTGAACACTGAAGCTTTCTTT. Protein sequence: CASNRGSLNTEAFF.

This chain links TRBV5-4 with TRBJ2-2; maybe TRBD2 (5 bases). Germline assignment: CDR1 SGHNT and CDR2 YYREEE (reference sequence). Trimming stripped 0 bases from V and 7 bases from J, with 7 bases between. The CDR3 loop spans 13 amino acids. CDR3 in amino acids: CASSLVEVGELFF. The CDR3 bases are TGTGCCAGCAGCTTGGTGGAGGTCGGGGAGCTGTTTTTT.

The genes are TRBV25-1 and TRBJ1-5; unclear D gene. The CDR3 totals 14 residues. Between the trimmed V and J ends, which lost 5 bases and 3 bases, there was a span of 11 bases. Germline V gene sequence: CDR1 MGHDK, CDR2 SYGVNS. The CDR3 bases are TGTGCCAGCAGTCGAGGATCCCTCAATCAGCCCCAGCATTTT. Its protein is CASSRGSLNQPQHF.

This sequence joins TRBV3-1 (or the pseudogene TRBV3-2) and TRBJ2-7; TRBD2 matches 9 bases. The CDR3 covers 16 residues. J lost 2 bases, V lost 0 bases, and 5 bases had no gene match. CDR1 and CDR2 (germline): LGHDT, YNNKEL (reference sequence). This CDR3 is CASSQEERGDPYEQYF. CDR3 nucleotide sequence: TGTGCCAGCAGCCAAGAGGAGCGGGGGGATCCCTACGAGCAGTACTTC.

The V and J genes are TRBV7-2 and TRBJ2-6, with 7 nucleotides matching TRBD1. Per germline, CDR1 SGHTA and CDR2 FQGNSA. There are 17 residues in the CDR3. The V gene end was trimmed by 5 bases and the J gene end by 0 bases; junction bases not matched to a gene: 7. The CDR3 protein is CASSLPGTASGANVLTF. The DNA for the CDR3 is TGTGCCAGCAGCCTCCCCGGGACAGCCTCTGGGGCCAACGTCCTGACTTTC.

This sequence joins TRBV21-1 and TRBJ2-1. TRBV21-1 is tagged as a pseudogene. This CDR3 has 14 amino acids. CDR3 nucleotide sequence: TGTGCCAGTACCAGGGCCCTTGGGGGCAATGAGCAGTTCTTC. Its translation: CASTRALGGNEQFF.

The rearrangement joins TRBV7-9 to TRBJ2-5; 12 nucleotides agree with TRBD2. The length of the CDR3 is 15 residues. Germline CDR1 SEHNR, CDR2 FQNEAQ (reference sequence). Trimming cost V 4 bases and J 2 bases; bases outside gene matches: 2. The CDR3 DNA reads TGTGCCAGCAGCTCTGGACTAGCGGGGCAAGAGACCCAGTACTTC. Encoded protein: CASSSGLAGQETQYF. Looking up the rest from reference TRBV7-9 and TRBJ2-5 gives the full variable domain: DTGVSQNPRHKITKRGQNVTFRCDPISEHNRLYWYRQTLGQGPEFLTYFQNEAQLEKSRLLSDRFSAERPKGSFSTLEIQRTEQGDSAMYLCASSSGLAGQETQYFGPGTRLLVL.

The chain carries TRBV10-2 and TRBJ2-1; the match to TRBD1 covers 8 bases. The V gene's germline CDR1 is WSHSY and CDR2 SAAADI. V was pared by 6 bases and J by 14 bases, with 6 bases of the junction left unmatched. The CDR3 consists of 11 residues. The CDR3 loop is CASRVGQGEFF. The CDR3 bases are TGCGCCAGCAGGGTTGGACAGGGTGAGTTCTTC.

In DNA form, the CDR3 reads TGTGCCGCCAGACGGGGTCTGGGGGCCGGGGAGCTGTTTTTT. Its translation is CAARRGLGAGELFF. V and J are TRBV10-3 and TRBJ2-2; D is perhaps TRBD1 or TRBD2 (5 bases each). Trimming removed 11 bases at V and 6 bases at J, with 19 bases between. Germline CDR1 and CDR2: ENHRY and SYGVKD. The CDR3 has 14 amino acids.

The J gene is TRBJ1-6, the V gene TRBV27, with D hard to call. The CDR3 runs to 13 residues. Trimming removed 2 bases from V and 7 bases from J, with 6 bases in between. Germline V CDR1 and CDR2: MNHEY, SMNVEV (reference sequence). The CDR3 spells CASSLGWNSPLHF. The CDR3 nucleotides are TGTGCCAGCAGTTTAGGTTGGAATTCACCCCTCCACTTT.

The count of this clone is one. V gene TRBV19 combines with J gene TRBJ2-7, with 7 bases fitting TRBD1. With V trimmed by 4 bases and J by 4 bases, 7 bases remained unmatched. The CDR3 consists of 14 residues. Germline lookup yields CDR1 LNHDA and CDR2 SQIVND (reference sequence). The CDR3 is CASSTPTGSYEQYF. The CDR3 region has the DNA TGTGCCAGTAGTACGCCGACAGGGAGTTACGAGCAGTACTTC.

The genes are TRBV9 and TRBJ2-3; D might be TRBD2 (5 bases). V lost 6 bases to trimming and J lost 1 base, with 12 bases between them. The CDR3 is made up of 14 amino acids. CDR1 SGDLS and CDR2 YYNGEE come from the germline V gene. CDR3 in DNA: TGTGCCAGCACCCTCGCCGGGGGCACAGATACGCAGTATTTT. This gives the protein CASTLAGGTDTQYF.

This clone was detected only once. The CDR3 region has the DNA TGCGCCAGCAGCTTCGGGGGGGATACGCAGTATTTT. This encodes CASSFGGDTQYF. The chain combines TRBV5-1 with TRBJ2-3; 7 bases match TRBD2. The V and J ends lost 2 bases and 6 bases, in that order; junction bases with no gene match: 0. Germline V CDR1 and CDR2: SGHRS, YFSETQ. This CDR3 contains 12 residues. Drawing the rest from reference TRBV5-1 and TRBJ2-3, the complete variable domain is KAGVTQTPRYLIKTRGQQVTLSCSPISGHRSVSWYQQTPGQGLQFLFEYFSETQRNKGNFPGRFSGRQFSNSRSEMNVSTLELGDSALYLCASSFGGDTQYFGPGTRLTVL.

The chain employs TRBV5-6 and TRBJ2-4; TRBD1 matches 9 bases. V shed 0 bases, J shed 13 bases, and the junction held 5 bases outside the gene matches. Germline CDR1 and CDR2: SGHDT and YYEEEE. The CDR3 consists of 13 residues. DNA for the CDR3: TGTGCCAGCAGCTTGGGGGACAGGGCCTCACAGTACTTC. Its protein product is CASSLGDRASQYF.

V and J are TRBV10-2 and TRBJ2-5; 8 bases line up with TRBD2. Germline trimming cut 4 bases from V and 5 bases from J; bases unmatched to any gene: 12. The germline gives CDR1 WSHSY, CDR2 SAAADI. There are 16 residues in the CDR3. The chain's CDR3 is CASSAGGGIRSETQYF. In nucleotides, the CDR3 is TGCGCCAGCAGTGCCGGCGGGGGGATACGGTCGGAGACCCAGTACTTC.

The rearrangement links TRBV5-1 to TRBJ2-3, with 13 bases identical to TRBD2. V shed 1 base, J shed 5 bases, and the junction held 1 base outside the gene matches. Germline V gives CDR1 SGHRS, CDR2 YFSETQ. This CDR3 region has 15 residues. The CDR3 protein is CASSLTSGGVDTQYF. The CDR3 nucleotides are TGCGCCAGCAGCTTGACTAGCGGGGGGGTAGATACGCAGTATTTT.

CDR3 coding DNA: TGTGCCAGCAGCCAGGGCCTGGACACTGAAGCTTTCTTT. Protein sequence: CASSQGLDTEAFF. This chain links TRBV11-2 with TRBJ1-1; tentative D call: TRBD1 (5 bases). Looked up from germline, CDR1 is SGHAT and CDR2 is FQNNGV. Trimming shortened V by 5 bases and J by 3 bases, and 10 bases separated the two germline ends. The CDR3 is 13 residues long.

The chain joins TRBV5-6 to TRBJ2-7; D might be TRBD1 (7 bases). There are 14 residues in the CDR3. The germline V gene encodes CDR1 SGHDT and CDR2 YYEEEE. The V end was cut by 5 bases, the J end by 8 bases, with 20 bases between. The CDR3, as DNA: TGTGCCAGCAGTCTGAACAGGGGAGGAGATAAGCAGTACTTC. It codes for CASSLNRGGDKQYF. The whole variable domain, filled in from reference TRBV5-6 and TRBJ2-7, reads DAGVTQSPTHLIKTRGQQVTLRCSPKSGHDTVSWYQQALGQGPQFIFQYYEEEERQRGNFPDRFSGHQFPNYSSELNVNALLLGDSALYLCASSLNRGGDKQYFGPGTRLTVT.

V gene TRBV4-1 combines with J gene TRBJ1-2; 12 bases line up with TRBD1. The J segment lost 8 bases and the V segment lost 0 bases, leaving 4 bases of the junction unmatched. The germline CDR1 and CDR2 sequences are MGHRA and YSYEKL. CDR3 length: 15 residues. The DNA for the CDR3 is TGCGCCAGCAGCCAAGAGGGACAGGGGGCGAGGGGCTACACCTTC. As protein: CASSQEGQGARGYTF.

CDR3 sequence reads: CAWRREDEAFF. The CDR3 DNA sequence: TGTGCCTGGAGGCGAGAGGATGAAGCTTTCTTT. The chain is built from TRBV30 and TRBJ1-1; the D is unclear. Germline V lookup: CDR1 GTSNPN, CDR2 SVGIG (reference sequence). V was trimmed by 3 bases and J by 7 bases, leaving 9 bases between them. The CDR3 consists of 11 residues.

The V gene is TRBV7-2, the J gene TRBJ2-7; D unclear. V was shortened by 0 bases and J by 3 bases, with 9 bases between the two germline ends. The CDR3 is 14 residues long. CDR1 is SGHTA and CDR2 is FQGNSA in the germline V gene. The chain's CDR3 is CASSLAVGLYEQYF. CDR3 bases: TGTGCCAGCAGCTTAGCGGTGGGCCTCTACGAGCAGTACTTC. The entire variable domain, with the rest obtained from reference TRBV7-2 and TRBJ2-7, is as follows: GAGVSQSPSNKVTEKGKDVELRCDPISGHTALYWYRQSLGQGLEFLIYFQGNSAPDKSGLPSDRFSAERTGGSVSTLTIQRTQQEDSAVYLCASSLAVGLYEQYFGPGTRLTVT.

The chain employs TRBV21-1 and TRBJ2-7; TRBD2, the table's D call, was not compared with the DNA. TRBV21-1 corresponds to a pseudogene. This CDR3 spans 15 amino acids. CDR3 protein: CASSKGTSGVREQYF. CDR3 in DNA: TGTGCCAGCAGCAAAGGTACTAGCGGGGTTCGCGAGCAGTACTTC.

The chain joins TRBV3-1 (or the pseudogene TRBV3-2) to TRBJ1-2; D is perhaps TRBD1 (6 bases). The CDR3 extends over 15 amino acids. V lost 4 bases, J lost 8 bases, and 20 bases lay in between. CDR1 is LGHDT and CDR2 is YNNKEL in the germline V gene (reference sequence). CDR3 bases: TGTGCCAGCAGCCCTCCGGCGGGGGGGCGGGGGGGCTACACCTTC. It codes for CASSPPAGGRGGYTF.

This chain joins TRBV30 and TRBJ2-7, with TRBD1 matching over 11 bases. V lost 0 bases, J lost 12 bases, and 10 bases stayed unmatched. Germline assignment: CDR1 GTSNPN and CDR2 SVGIG (reference sequence). The CDR3 has 14 amino acids. The CDR3 bases are TGTGCCTGGAGTGTGGGAGGACAGGGGGCACCTCCGTACTTC. This sequence encodes CAWSVGGQGAPPYF.

This chain connects TRBV5-8 to TRBJ1-2, with D unclear. This CDR3 spans 13 amino acids. Trimming took off 9 bases at V and 7 bases at J, with 19 bases between the two ends. Germline V gene data show CDR1 as SGHTS and CDR2 as YDEGEE. The CDR3 spells CAIGLRGMAGYTF. The CDR3 bases are TGTGCCATCGGGTTGAGAGGGATGGCTGGCTACACCTTC.

The chain joins TRBV7-2 to TRBJ2-5; D may be TRBD1 (6 bases). Trimming removed 3 bases from V and 3 bases from J, with 8 bases in between. The CDR3 sequence is 13 residues long. Germline CDR1 and CDR2: SGHTA and FQGNSA. The CDR3 here is CASSLGHEETQYF. The CDR3 DNA reads TGTGCCAGCAGCTTGGGACACGAAGAGACCCAGTACTTC.